These 7 T cell receptor beta chains were all obtained from the same sample, sequenced in a study of cytomegalovirus exposure and HLA in healthy donors. Repertoires were generated with immunoSEQ multiplex PCR, while TCRdb's copy carries only in-frame clones and drops some. Of about 160,000 clones listed, approximately 96% are singletons. What was sequenced was PBMCs. Receptors originate from a woman aged 18-29 years in good health and CMV-seronegative.

V and J are TRBV2 and TRBJ2-3; a possible D gene is TRBD2 (6 bases). V was pared by 7 bases and J by 6 bases, with 17 bases between. Germline-derived CDR1 and CDR2 are SNHLY and FYNNEI. This CDR3 contains 14 residues. The CDR3 spells CASMGGVTGDTQYF. The CDR3 nucleotides read TGTGCCAGCATGGGCGGGGTGACCGGGGATACGCAGTATTTT.

This chain links TRBV5-1 with TRBJ1-1; 8 bases agree with TRBD1. CDR1 and CDR2 (germline): SGHRS, YFSETQ. Unmatched junction bases numbered 7, after V lost 3 bases and J lost 3 bases. This CDR3 region has 15 residues. CDR3 loop: CASSSLGTGYTEAFF. The CDR3 DNA reads as TGCGCCAGCAGCTCCCTTGGGACAGGATACACTGAAGCTTTCTTT. The whole variable domain, filled in from reference TRBV5-1 and TRBJ1-1, reads KAGVTQTPRYLIKTRGQQVTLSCSPISGHRSVSWYQQTPGQGLQFLFEYFSETQRNKGNFPGRFSGRQFSNSRSEMNVSTLELGDSALYLCASSSLGTGYTEAFFGQGTRLTVV.

The CDR3 spells CASSLGGGGETQYF. CDR3 bases: TGTGCCAGCAGCTTAGGGGGGGGCGGGGAGACCCAGTACTTC. The rearrangement uses TRBV7-2 and TRBJ2-5, with D possibly matching TRBD2 (7 bases). CDR3 length equals 14 residues. The germline V gene has CDR1 SGHTA and CDR2 FQGNSA. V gave up 1 base and J gave up 5 bases, with 11 bases separating them.

J is TRBJ1-4 and V is TRBV7-8; tentatively, D is TRBD1 (5 bases). The ends were cut back, 5 bases at V and 5 bases at J, with 24 bases in the middle. Germline V gives CDR1 SGHVS, CDR2 FQNEAQ. This CDR3 comprises 18 residues. CDR3 residues: CASSPSHHRIQQNEKLFF. CDR3 in DNA: TGTGCCAGCAGCCCTTCACACCACAGGATACAGCAAAATGAAAAACTGTTTTTT.

The chain joins TRBV19 to TRBJ1-1; 7 bases agree with TRBD1. Germline V gene sequence: CDR1 LNHDA, CDR2 SQIVND (reference sequence). This CDR3 is built from 14 residues. V trimming: 5 bases; J trimming: 1 base; junction bases outside the gene matches: 4. CDR3 sequence reads: CASSVGQRNTEAFF. CDR3 DNA sequence: TGTGCCAGTAGTGTGGGACAGAGGAACACTGAAGCTTTCTTT.

The genes are TRBV11-1 and TRBJ2-6; no reliable D call. Trimming cost V 1 base and J 0 bases, with 10 bases left between them. CDR1 SGHAT and CDR2 FQDESV come from the germline V gene (reference sequence). The CDR3 runs to 17 residues. The CDR3 coding sequence is TGTGCCAGCAGCTTAGATGTGTCGGTCTCTGGGGCCAACGTCCTGACTTTC. It specifies CASSLDVSVSGANVLTF. The full variable domain, with the rest looked up from reference TRBV11-1 and TRBJ2-6, is EAEVAQSPRYKITEKSQAVAFWCDPISGHATLYWYRQILGQGPELLVQFQDESVVDDSQLPKDRFSAERLKGVDSTLKIQPAELGDSAMYLCASSLDVSVSGANVLTFGAGSRLTVL.

The chain is built from TRBV18 and TRBJ2-7; TRBD2 aligns across 11 bases. The CDR3 runs 14 residues. Germline V lookup: CDR1 KGHSH, CDR2 LQKENI. Losses at the gene ends were 5 bases for V and 2 bases for J; bases not matched to a gene: 2. In DNA, the CDR3 is TGTGCCAGCTCATCTAGCGGGGGGACCTACGAGCAGTACTTC. Translated, it gives CASSSSGGTYEQYF.